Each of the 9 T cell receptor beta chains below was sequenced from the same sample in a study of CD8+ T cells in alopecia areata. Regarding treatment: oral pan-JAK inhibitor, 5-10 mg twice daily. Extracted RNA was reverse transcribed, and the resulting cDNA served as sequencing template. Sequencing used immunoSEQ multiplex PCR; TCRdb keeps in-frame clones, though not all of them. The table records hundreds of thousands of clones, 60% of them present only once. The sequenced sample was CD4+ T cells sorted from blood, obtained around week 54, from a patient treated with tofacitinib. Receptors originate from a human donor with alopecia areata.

The CDR3 loop is CASRVDRGREETQYF. The CDR3 DNA is TGCGCCAGCAGAGTGGACAGGGGAAGGGAAGAGACCCAGTACTTC. The chain recombines TRBV5-1 with TRBJ2-5, with 9 bases matching TRBD1. The CDR3 extends over 15 amino acids. The trim removed 5 bases at V and 3 bases at J, leaving 8 bases unmatched. Germline V gene lookup returns CDR1 SGHRS and CDR2 YFSETQ.

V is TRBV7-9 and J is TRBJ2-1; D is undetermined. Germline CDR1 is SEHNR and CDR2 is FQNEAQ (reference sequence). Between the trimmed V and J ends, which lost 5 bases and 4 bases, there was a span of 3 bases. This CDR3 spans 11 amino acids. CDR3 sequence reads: CASSDYNEQFF. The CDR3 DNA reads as TGTGCCAGCAGCGATTACAATGAGCAGTTCTTC.

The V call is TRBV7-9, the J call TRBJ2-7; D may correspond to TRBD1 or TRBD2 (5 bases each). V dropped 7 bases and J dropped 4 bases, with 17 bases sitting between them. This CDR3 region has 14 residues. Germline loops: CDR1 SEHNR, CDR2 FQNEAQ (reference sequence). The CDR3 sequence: CASTRGQGLYEQYF. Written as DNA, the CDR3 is TGTGCCAGCACCCGGGGCCAGGGTCTATACGAGCAGTACTTC.

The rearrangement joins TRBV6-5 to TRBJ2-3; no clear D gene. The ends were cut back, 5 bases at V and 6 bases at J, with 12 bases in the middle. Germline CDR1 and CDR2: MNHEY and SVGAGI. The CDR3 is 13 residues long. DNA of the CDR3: TGTGCCAGCAGTGACGGGTCCCGGGATACGCAGTATTTT. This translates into CASSDGSRDTQYF.

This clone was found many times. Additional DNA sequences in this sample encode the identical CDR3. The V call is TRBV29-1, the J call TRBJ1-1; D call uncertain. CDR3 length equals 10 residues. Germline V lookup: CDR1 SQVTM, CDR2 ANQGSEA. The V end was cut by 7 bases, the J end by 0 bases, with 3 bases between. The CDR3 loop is CSAVNTEAFF. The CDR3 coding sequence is TGCAGCGCTGTGAACACTGAAGCTTTCTTT.

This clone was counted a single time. In DNA, the CDR3 is TGCAGCGCAGGACAGAGGGGATGGAGCTCCTACAATGAGCAGTTCTTC. Translation gives CSAGQRGWSSYNEQFF. The chain carries TRBV29-1 and TRBJ2-1; the D gene is possibly TRBD1 (6 bases). Germline V lookup: CDR1 SQVTM, CDR2 ANQGSEA. Trimming left V 7 bases short and J 0 bases short, with 19 bases between. This CDR3 spans 16 amino acids.

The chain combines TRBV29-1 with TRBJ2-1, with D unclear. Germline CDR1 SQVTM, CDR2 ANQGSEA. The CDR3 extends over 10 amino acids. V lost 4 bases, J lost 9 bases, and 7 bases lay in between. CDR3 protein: CSVADPEQFF. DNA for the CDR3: TGCAGCGTTGCCGACCCTGAGCAGTTCTTC.

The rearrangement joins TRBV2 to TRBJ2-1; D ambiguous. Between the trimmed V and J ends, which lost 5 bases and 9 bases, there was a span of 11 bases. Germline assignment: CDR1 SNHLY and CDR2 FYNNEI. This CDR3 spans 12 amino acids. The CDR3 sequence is CASSFSLGEQFF. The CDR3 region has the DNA TGTGCCAGCAGTTTTTCCCTCGGTGAGCAGTTCTTC.

The CDR3 DNA reads TGTGCCAGCAGACCCCTGGCACAGGGGACCTCCTACGAGCAGTACTTC. Its translation: CASRPLAQGTSYEQYF. The V and J genes are TRBV5-6 and TRBJ2-7, with 7 bases that match TRBD1. Looked up from germline, CDR1 is SGHDT and CDR2 is YYEEEE. The CDR3 covers 16 residues. Trimming removed 5 bases from V and 0 bases from J; junction bases left unmatched: 11. The full variable domain, completed using reference TRBV5-6 and TRBJ2-7, is DAGVTQSPTHLIKTRGQQVTLRCSPKSGHDTVSWYQQALGQGPQFIFQYYEEEERQRGNFPDRFSGHQFPNYSSELNVNALLLGDSALYLCASRPLAQGTSYEQYFGPGTRLTVT.